The clone carrying this TCR beta chain has a count of ten or more. Its antigen remains unknown. This sample stems from a study of HIV-infected children after antiretroviral therapy interruption. On the study more broadly: All children had CD4+ count above 500 and viral load below 50 copies/ml.

Study results and caveats: By the end of treatment interruption, naive CD4+ clonality (Gini) increased.

Treatment meaning: PENTA 11 planned treatment interruption arm or continuous ART arm. RNA-based 3' RACE libraries used unique molecular identifiers. TCRdb reprocessed the 3' RACE reads via MiXCR and lists one record per CDR3 protein. The sample lists 90,000 or so distinct CDR3 sequences, 5.5% to 8.5% occurring once. The CDR3 is 19 amino acids. Germline CDR1 is SGHTA and CDR2 is FQGNSA. V was cut by 1 base and J by 0 bases, with 19 bases left in between. The source material was CD45RA+ CD4+ T cells from PBMCs, pooled from several time points, sampled from a donor given antiretroviral therapy, either interrupted or continuous. The sample's subset: naive CD4+ CD45RA+ CD45RO- T cells. The clonotype originates from a pool of human donors with HIV. The V gene is TRBV7-2, the J gene TRBJ1-5, with D maybe TRBD1 (6 bases). CDR3 sequence reads: CASSLDFLAGADSNQPQHF. The DNA for the CDR3 is TGTGCCAGCAGCTTAGATTTTCTGGCAGGGGCGGATAGCAATCAGCCCCAGCATTTT.